These 6 T cell receptor beta chains share one sample of origin, sequenced in a study of T cells in localized non-small cell lung cancer. The method was immunoSEQ multiplex PCR; TCRdb's version includes in-frame clones alone and lacks a portion of them. This repertoire shows 2,500 to 3,500 clones, about a fifth found once; its top ten account for more than 10%. Source: lung tumor tissue, taken before any cancer treatment. These receptors were obtained from a man aged 40-75 years with stage I lung adenocarcinoma.

The chain uses TRBV11-3 and TRBJ2-2, with D uncertain. The CDR3 contains 14 residues. The germline V gene encodes CDR1 SGHNT and CDR2 YENEEA. V lost 2 bases, J lost 1 base, and 5 bases lay in between. CDR3 in DNA: TGTGCCAGCAGCTTAATACAGAACACCGGGGAGCTGTTTTTT. The encoded protein is CASSLIQNTGELFF.

V gene TRBV28 combines with J gene TRBJ2-1; D might be TRBD1 or TRBD2, each matching 6 bases. V was clipped by 8 bases and J by 13 bases, with 21 bases between them. CDR1 and CDR2 (germline): MDHEN, SYDVKM. This CDR3 comprises 13 residues. For the CDR3, the DNA is TGTGCCAGCTCAGGATGGACGGGGGCACTCCAGTTCTTC. Protein: CASSGWTGALQFF.

Only a few counts were recorded for this clone. The chain joins TRBV11-3 to TRBJ1-6; D remains ambiguous. Germline CDR1 is SGHNT and CDR2 is YENEEA. This CDR3 region has 15 residues. V was shortened by 7 bases and J by 0 bases, with 10 bases between the two germline ends. The CDR3 coding sequence is TGTGCCAGCACCTCCCAGCGCTCCTATAATTCACCCCTCCACTTT. Translating it yields CASTSQRSYNSPLHF.

This clone was observed a handful of times. V and J are TRBV30 and TRBJ1-5; D is unresolved. Germline assignment: CDR1 GTSNPN and CDR2 SVGIG (reference sequence). V was shortened by 1 base and J by 5 bases, with 9 bases between the two germline ends. The CDR3 covers 13 residues. The CDR3: CAWSGGDDQPQHF. CDR3 in DNA: TGTGCCTGGAGTGGAGGAGACGATCAGCCCCAGCATTTT.

The V call is TRBV14, the J call TRBJ2-2; D remains ambiguous. V was trimmed by 3 bases and J by 6 bases, leaving 14 bases between them. Germline loops: CDR1 SGHDN, CDR2 FVKESK. The CDR3 is made up of 15 amino acids. This CDR3 reads CASSQQRAWAGELFF. In nucleotides, the CDR3 is TGTGCCAGCAGCCAGCAGAGAGCCTGGGCCGGGGAGCTGTTTTTT.

The chain joins TRBV19 to TRBJ2-1; the D gene is possibly TRBD2 (5 bases). The CDR3 has 17 residues. Deletions cut 0 bases from V and 0 bases from J, with 12 bases between. Germline CDR1 reads LNHDA; CDR2 reads SQIVND (reference sequence). The CDR3 sequence is CASSIDLWESSYNEQFF. The CDR3 bases are TGTGCCAGTAGTATAGATCTGTGGGAGAGCTCCTACAATGAGCAGTTCTTC.